A single sample is the source of the 28 T cell receptor beta chains below, sequenced in a study of graft-versus-host responses after intestinal transplantation. For these receptors, no antigen is known. TCRdb's copy holds only in-frame clones and misses some; the assay was immunoSEQ multiplex PCR. The sample contains roughly 30,000 clones, roughly four fifths of which appear only once. Sequencing used unstimulated CD8+ T cells sorted from spleen or lymph node cells, obtained before intestinal transplant. These TCRs come from a human donor who received an intestinal transplant.

The table lists this clone with a few counts. The gene calls are TRBV6-1 and TRBJ1-3, with D hard to call. Germline CDR1 and CDR2: MNHNS and SASEGT. With 1 base removed from V and 4 bases from J, the gap between germline ends came to 11 bases. The CDR3 has 15 amino acids. The chain's CDR3 is CASSEGPAGGNTIYF. The CDR3 DNA reads as TGTGCCAGCAGTGAAGGCCCCGCGGGAGGAAACACCATATATTTT.

The V gene is TRBV5-1, the J gene TRBJ2-3, with 15 bases lining up with TRBD2. The CDR3 sequence is 17 residues long. In germline, CDR1 is SGHRS, CDR2 YFSETQ. After removal of 2 bases from V and 0 bases from J, the junction contained 1 base not matched to a gene. CDR3 loop: CASSFGLAGGSTDTQYF. Here the CDR3 DNA reads TGCGCCAGCAGCTTTGGACTAGCGGGGGGGAGCACAGATACGCAGTATTTT.

V usage is TRBV6-6 and J usage is TRBJ1-4; 9 bases match TRBD1. The germline CDR1 and CDR2 sequences are MNHNY and SVGAGI (reference sequence). The CDR3 runs to 14 residues. V lost 6 bases, J lost 5 bases, and 4 bases stayed unmatched. The CDR3 region is CASSQQGANEKLFF. In DNA, the CDR3 is TGTGCCAGCAGCCAACAGGGGGCGAATGAAAAACTGTTTTTT.

The J gene is TRBJ2-1, the V gene TRBV6-4; 11 bases agree with TRBD2. The CDR3 length is 15 residues. Germline CDR1 and CDR2: MRHNA and SNTAGT. J gave up 9 bases and V 0 bases, and 4 bases lay outside the gene matches. CDR3 amino acids: CASSDSSGRAVEQFF. The CDR3 bases are TGTGCCAGCAGTGACTCTAGCGGGAGGGCGGTTGAGCAGTTCTTC.

The CDR3 loop reads CASSLAGQGALGYTF. CDR3 nucleotide sequence: TGTGCCAGCAGCTTAGCAGGACAGGGCGCGCTTGGCTACACCTTC. The chain links TRBV11-2 to TRBJ1-2, with TRBD1 matching over 8 bases. V shed 1 base and J 7 bases; nucleotides not matched to a gene: 8. The germline V gene encodes CDR1 SGHAT and CDR2 FQNNGV. The CDR3 covers 15 residues. Full variable domain (remainder filled in from reference TRBV11-2 and TRBJ1-2): EAGVAQSPRYKIIEKRQSVAFWCNPISGHATLYWYQQILGQGPKLLIQFQNNGVVDDSQLPKDRFSAERLKGVDSTLKIQPAKLEDSAVYLCASSLAGQGALGYTFGSGTRLTVV.

On this clone itself: This same CDR3 is encoded by further DNA sequences in the sample. This chain joins TRBV7-6 and TRBJ2-7; TRBD1 aligns across 9 bases. There are 15 residues in the CDR3. With 3 bases clipped from V and 2 bases from J, the junction kept 5 bases outside the gene matches. In germline, CDR1 is SGHVS, CDR2 FNYEAQ. This CDR3 reads CASSFGTGLTYEQYF. The CDR3 DNA follows: TGTGCCAGCAGCTTTGGGACAGGGCTGACCTACGAGCAGTACTTC.

The V and J genes are TRBV5-6 and TRBJ2-5; D gene uncertain. V was trimmed by 2 bases and J by 5 bases, leaving 10 bases between them. The germline V gene encodes CDR1 SGHDT and CDR2 YYEEEE. This CDR3 is built from 13 residues. The chain's CDR3 is CASSFQSSETQYF. CDR3 nucleotides: TGTGCCAGCAGCTTTCAGTCCTCGGAGACCCAGTACTTC.

The gene calls are TRBV7-8 and TRBJ2-7; D is possibly TRBD2 (5 bases). The CDR3 extends over 15 amino acids. CDR1 is SGHVS, CDR2 FQNEAQ, per germline. V dropped 4 bases and J dropped 1 base, with 14 bases sitting between them. This CDR3 is CASSYGLAYSYEQYF. The DNA for the CDR3 is TGTGCCAGCAGCTACGGTCTAGCTTATTCCTACGAGCAGTACTTC.

The rearrangement links TRBV7-9 to TRBJ2-1; tentative D call: TRBD2 (5 bases). CDR3 length: 16 amino acids. Trimming shortened V by 5 bases and J by 4 bases, and 18 bases separated the two germline ends. From germline, CDR1 is SEHNR and CDR2 FQNEAQ (reference sequence). The CDR3 bases are TGTGCCAGCAGCCCAAAACAAGCCGGGATATACAATGAGCAGTTCTTC. It yields the protein CASSPKQAGIYNEQFF.

This clone came up a few times. The chain couples TRBV27 to TRBJ2-1; 9 bases agree with TRBD1. Trimming took 6 bases from V and 5 from J; bases not matched to a gene: 5. CDR3 length: 14 residues. Germline lookup yields CDR1 MNHEY and CDR2 SMNVEV (reference sequence). The CDR3 reads CASRTGGVNNEQFF. The CDR3 DNA is TGTGCCAGCAGGACAGGGGGAGTTAACAATGAGCAGTTCTTC.

The rearrangement links TRBV4-2 to TRBJ2-7, with unresolved D. V was trimmed by 0 bases and J by 3 bases, leaving 6 bases between them. Germline lookup yields CDR1 LGHNA and CDR2 YNFKEQ. This CDR3 region has 13 residues. Here the CDR3 reads CASSQDYSYEQYF. In DNA form, the CDR3 reads TGTGCCAGCAGCCAAGATTATAGCTACGAGCAGTACTTC.

This chain connects TRBV15 to TRBJ2-7; D is possibly TRBD2 (6 bases). Trimming cost V 1 base and J 6 bases, with 19 bases left between them. CDR3 length: 16 residues. The germline V gene encodes CDR1 LNHNV and CDR2 YYDKDF (reference sequence). CDR3 residues: CATSRVPGLSGPEQYF. The CDR3 DNA reads as TGTGCCACCAGCAGAGTCCCGGGACTCTCGGGCCCCGAGCAGTACTTC.

The chain joins TRBV5-4 to TRBJ1-1; TRBD1 might be the D (5 bases). Germline CDR1 is SGHNT and CDR2 is YYREEE (reference sequence). The CDR3 length is 14 residues. Trimming pared 4 bases from V and 1 base from J, leaving 11 bases between. The CDR3 DNA sequence: TGTGCCAGCAGCCCTAACGGGGGGAACACTGAAGCTTTCTTT. It codes for CASSPNGGNTEAFF. The full variable domain, its missing parts supplied by reference TRBV5-4 and TRBJ1-1, is ETGVTQSPTHLIKTRGQQVTLRCSSQSGHNTVSWYQQALGQGPQFIFQYYREEENGRGNFPPRFSGLQFPNYSSELNVNALELDDSALYLCASSPNGGNTEAFFGQGTRLTVV.

The chain joins TRBV29-1 to TRBJ2-2, with a tentative D call TRBD1 (6 bases). Deletions cut 2 bases from V and 3 bases from J, with 10 bases between. This CDR3 has 14 amino acids. CDR1 is SQVTM and CDR2 is ANQGSEA in the germline V gene. The CDR3 DNA sequence: TGCAGCGTTGAATGGGCAGGGGACACCGGGGAGCTGTTTTTT. This sequence encodes CSVEWAGDTGELFF.

This clone was counted once. The chain links TRBV19 to TRBJ2-5; TRBD1 matches 10 bases. CDR3 length: 14 residues. Trimming took 5 bases from V and 4 from J; bases not matched to a gene: 4. The germline V gene has CDR1 LNHDA and CDR2 SQIVND (reference sequence). In DNA form, the CDR3 reads TGTGCCAGTAGTTTGACAGGGGGCCTAGAGACCCAGTACTTC. This gives the protein CASSLTGGLETQYF.

The chain combines TRBV7-8 with TRBJ2-2; D is possibly TRBD1 (6 bases). The germline V gene has CDR1 SGHVS and CDR2 FQNEAQ. Trimming removed 5 bases from V and 2 bases from J, with 15 bases in between. The CDR3 totals 16 residues. As DNA, the CDR3 is TGTGCCAGCAGCCCGCCGACAGGACCAAACACCGGGGAGCTGTTTTTT. This encodes CASSPPTGPNTGELFF.

The V gene is TRBV7-7, the J gene TRBJ2-7; D uncertain. Between the trimmed V and J ends, which lost 5 bases and 7 bases, there was a span of 21 bases. In germline, CDR1 is SSHAT, CDR2 FNYEAQ (reference sequence). The length of the CDR3 is 15 residues. CDR3 loop: CASSPRLGSLSEQYF. CDR3 coding DNA: TGTGCCAGCAGCCCCCGACTCGGAAGCTTATCTGAGCAGTACTTC.

About this clone: This sample includes further DNA sequences coding for the same CDR3. The V and J genes are TRBV5-1 and TRBJ2-7; D may be TRBD2 (5 bases). V lost 0 bases and J 3 bases, leaving 10 bases between the germline ends. Germline V gene lookup returns CDR1 SGHRS and CDR2 YFSETQ. CDR3 size: 14 residues. This chain's CDR3 is CASSLASGDYEQYF. The CDR3 nucleotides are TGCGCCAGCAGCTTGGCCTCCGGGGACTACGAGCAGTACTTC. Full variable domain (rest looked up from reference TRBV5-1 and TRBJ2-7): KAGVTQTPRYLIKTRGQQVTLSCSPISGHRSVSWYQQTPGQGLQFLFEYFSETQRNKGNFPGRFSGRQFSNSRSEMNVSTLELGDSALYLCASSLASGDYEQYFGPGTRLTVT.

The V and J genes are TRBV7-9 and TRBJ2-7; 8 bases fit TRBD1. Trimming at V came to 6 bases and at J to 3 bases, leaving 7 bases not matched to a gene. Per the germline V gene, CDR1 is SEHNR and CDR2 is FQNEAQ (reference sequence). The CDR3 runs to 14 residues. The DNA of the CDR3 is TGTGCCAGCAGTCCCCCGGGACAGGTCTACGAGCAGTACTTC. Translating it yields CASSPPGQVYEQYF.

This sequence joins TRBV5-1 and TRBJ2-7; 14 nucleotides line up with TRBD2. V dropped 3 bases and J dropped 6; count of bases not matched to a gene: 5. CDR1 and CDR2 (germline): SGHRS, YFSETQ. The length of the CDR3 is 15 residues. CDR3 sequence reads: CASSSWTSGRPEQYF. The CDR3 bases are TGCGCCAGCAGCTCCTGGACTAGCGGGAGGCCCGAGCAGTACTTC.

The chain recombines TRBV7-6 with TRBJ1-2, with TRBD1 as a possible D gene (5 bases). CDR1 and CDR2 from the germline V gene are SGHVS and FNYEAQ. The CDR3 consists of 16 residues. V was clipped by 5 bases and J by 4 bases, with 20 bases between them. The CDR3 DNA sequence: TGTGCCAGCAGCAACGATTGGGGGAGGGGAGGCTATGGCTACACCTTC. Translated: CASSNDWGRGGYGYTF.

In its sample, this clone was seen once. The chain employs TRBV7-8 and TRBJ1-1; D is possibly TRBD1 (6 bases). Germline V gives CDR1 SGHVS, CDR2 FQNEAQ. The CDR3 is 13 residues long. V was clipped by 5 bases and J by 8 bases, with 15 bases between them. The CDR3 coding sequence is TGTGCCAGCAGCCCAGGGGCGGGCCGAGAAGCTTTCTTT. Translation: CASSPGAGREAFF.

J is TRBJ2-4 and V is TRBV21-1; the tabulated D call, TRBD1, remains unverified against the DNA. TRBV21-1 is listed as a pseudogene. The CDR3 runs 14 residues. The CDR3 nucleotides read TGTGCCAGCAGCCCGATGGGACAGGGAAACATTCAGTACTTC. This sequence encodes CASSPMGQGNIQYF.

The V gene is TRBV13, the J gene TRBJ2-7; no clear D gene. Trimming cost V 0 bases and J 6 bases, with 3 bases left between them. Germline CDR1 PRHDT, CDR2 FYEKMQ (reference sequence). The CDR3 has 11 residues. The CDR3 loop reads CASSLGSEQYF. CDR3 coding DNA: TGTGCCAGCAGCTTAGGGAGCGAGCAGTACTTC.

This clone has a single count. This chain joins TRBV5-4 and TRBJ2-7, with 7 bases matching TRBD2. This CDR3 has 13 amino acids. Unmatched junction bases numbered 2, after V lost 2 bases and J lost 3 bases. CDR1 and CDR2 (germline): SGHNT, YYREEE (reference sequence). The CDR3 coding sequence is TGTGCCAGCAGCTTTTCTAGCGGCTACGAGCAGTACTTC. Translation gives CASSFSSGYEQYF.

The rearrangement joins TRBV6-5 to TRBJ1-2; 7 bases are a match to TRBD1. The ends lost 0 bases at V and 4 bases at J; junction bases unmatched: 5. Per the germline V gene, CDR1 is MNHEY and CDR2 is SVGAGI. This CDR3 has 15 residues. This CDR3 is CASSYSTGDSYGYTF. The CDR3 nucleotides read TGTGCCAGCAGTTACTCGACTGGGGACAGCTATGGCTACACCTTC.

This clone is a singleton in its sample. The chain employs TRBV28 and TRBJ2-7; 9 bases fit TRBD2. Trimming took 2 bases from V and 2 from J; bases not matched to a gene: 4. Germline-derived CDR1 and CDR2 are MDHEN and SYDVKM. CDR3 length: 15 amino acids. In DNA form, the CDR3 reads TGTGCCAGCAGTTTACGACTAGCGGCTCCCTACGAGCAGTACTTC. As protein: CASSLRLAAPYEQYF.

A few counts support this clone. J is TRBJ2-1 and V is TRBV9; TRBD1 might be the D (5 bases). Germline V CDR1 and CDR2: SGDLS, YYNGEE. V was clipped by 6 bases and J by 7 bases, with 20 bases between them. CDR3 length: 15 amino acids. The CDR3 here is CASTRAMAPLNEQFF. The CDR3 DNA reads as TGTGCCAGCACCAGGGCAATGGCCCCCCTTAATGAGCAGTTCTTC.